This T cell receptor (beta chain) was captured by sequencing in a study of CD8 T cells in Susac syndrome. Whole-study results and caveats: The study recognized that the number of individuals in its TCR sequencing and HLA analysis was relatively small.

The CDR3 contains 15 residues. Losses at the gene ends were 6 bases for V and 6 bases for J; bases not matched to a gene: 15. CDR1 DFQATT and CDR2 SNEGSKA come from the germline V gene (reference sequence). Isolation of CD8+ and CD4+ T cells was performed negatively, whereas enrichment of TEMRA cells was done by FACS. With regard to this clonotype: Its cognate antigen is unknown.

After extraction with the RNeasy kit, roughly 0.45 to 1 ug of the RNA was reverse transcribed using random hexamers. TCRdb reprocessed the immunoSEQ multiplex PCR reads with MiXCR, giving one entry per CDR3 protein. Of 160,000 or so distinct CDR3 sequences in the sample, approximately 94% were seen once. What was sequenced was CD4+ T cells from PBMCs. This clonotype originated in a human donor with multiple sclerosis. V is TRBV20-1 and J is TRBJ1-2; 8 nucleotides line up with TRBD1. CDR3 in DNA: TGCAGTGCGGGACTGAGACAGGGGCTCGGTGATGGCTACACCTTC. Protein sequence: CSAGLRQGLGDGYTF.